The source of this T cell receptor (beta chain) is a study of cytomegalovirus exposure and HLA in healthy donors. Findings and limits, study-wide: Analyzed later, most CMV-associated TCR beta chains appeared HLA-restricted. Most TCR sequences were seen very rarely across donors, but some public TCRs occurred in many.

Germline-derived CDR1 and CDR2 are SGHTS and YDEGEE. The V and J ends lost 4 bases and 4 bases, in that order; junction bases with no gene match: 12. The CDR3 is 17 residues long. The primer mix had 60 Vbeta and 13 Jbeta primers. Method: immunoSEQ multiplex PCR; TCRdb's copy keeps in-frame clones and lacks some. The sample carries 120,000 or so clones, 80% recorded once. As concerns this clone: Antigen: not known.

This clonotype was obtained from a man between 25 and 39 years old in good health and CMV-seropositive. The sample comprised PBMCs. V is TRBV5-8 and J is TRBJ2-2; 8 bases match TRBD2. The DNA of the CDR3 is TGTGCCAGCAGCGGAACCGGGACTAGAGCTGGCACCGGGGAGCTGTTTTTT. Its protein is CASSGTGTRAGTGELFF.